The next 3 T cell receptor beta chains were all read from a single sample in a study of blood T cell repertoires in COVID-19. The table came from immunoSEQ multiplex PCR; TCRdb's copy has only in-frame clones and leaves some out. The sample carries around 200,000 clones, roughly 87% recorded once. Sequenced input: PBMCs or T cells enriched from blood (not recorded which). The origin of the receptors is a woman in her 40s with acute COVID-19.

V gene TRBV21-1 combines with J gene TRBJ1-6. TRBV21-1 is a known pseudogene. This CDR3 contains 21 residues. CDR3 nucleotide sequence: TGTGCCAGCGAAAGCGTAGAAACTAGTAGCGCAGCGACGGGCTTTAATTCACCCCTCCACTTT. Its translation: CASESVETSSAATGFNSPLHF.

The chain couples TRBV5-1 to TRBJ2-3; 10 nucleotides match TRBD2. After removal of 0 bases from V and 4 bases from J, the junction contained 5 bases not matched to a gene. The germline CDR1 and CDR2 sequences are SGHRS and YFSETQ. This CDR3 is 16 amino acids long. The CDR3 protein is CASSLVSSGGADTQYF. The CDR3 region has the DNA TGCGCCAGCAGCTTGGTTTCTAGCGGGGGCGCAGATACGCAGTATTTT.

This clone was observed a single time. Written as DNA, the CDR3 is TGTGCCAGCAGCAACGAGGCCAGCGGGAGGAGGGACGAGCAGTACTTC. This sequence encodes CASSNEASGRRDEQYF. The genes are TRBV21-1 and TRBJ2-7; TRBD2, as called in the table, went unchecked against the DNA. TRBV21-1 is classified as a pseudogene. This CDR3 comprises 16 residues.